These T cell receptor beta chains were read from a single sample in a study of Graves' ophthalmopathy and Graves' hyperthyroidism. MiXCR, run by TCRdb on the multiplex PCR reads, gives a single entry per CDR3 protein. The sample includes around 400,000 distinct CDR3 sequences, 21% of them seen just once. Sequenced sample: peripheral blood. These receptors were taken from a woman aged 18-29 years with stable Graves' hyperthyroidism. Each CDR3 is given with its conserved first and last residue. A D gene is named only where the DNA matches it firmly. Some rows have no size entry. The others give once, few or many, or a class for an expanded clone.

D gene: -; V gene: TRBV19; CDR3 length: 15; J gene: TRBJ1-1; clone size: -; CDR3 protein: CASSLLPIGGTEAFF; CDR3 DNA: TGTGCCAGTAGCCTACTACCGATTGGGGGAACTGAAGCTTTCTTT
D gene: TRBD1; V gene: TRBV25-1; CDR3 length: 12; J gene: TRBJ2-7; clone size: many; CDR3 protein: CASSVGQGEQYF; CDR3 DNA: TGTGCCAGCAGTGTAGGACAGGGCGAGCAGTACTTC
D gene: TRBD1; V gene: TRBV11-3; CDR3 length: 15; J gene: TRBJ1-1; clone size: many; CDR3 protein: CASSDKTGDLTEAFF; CDR3 DNA: TGTGCCAGCAGCGATAAGACAGGGGATCTCACTGAAGCTTTCTTT
D gene: -; V gene: TRBV11-2; CDR3 length: 15; J gene: TRBJ2-2; clone size: many; CDR3 protein: CASSLSRLDTGELFF; CDR3 DNA: TGTGCCAGCAGCTTAAGTCGGCTGGACACCGGGGAGCTGTTTTTT
D gene: TRBD1; V gene: TRBV3-1; CDR3 length: 14; J gene: TRBJ2-2; clone size: -; CDR3 protein: CAISQADRAGELFF; CDR3 DNA: TGTGCCATCAGCCAAGCAGACAGGGCCGGGGAGCTGTTTTTT
D gene: -; V gene: TRBV12-3/TRBV12-4; CDR3 length: 13; J gene: TRBJ1-2; clone size: few; CDR3 protein: CASSLAREDGYTF; CDR3 DNA: TGTGCCAGCAGTTTAGCCCGGGAGGATGGCTACACCTTC
D gene: -; V gene: TRBV20-1; CDR3 length: 16; J gene: TRBJ2-5; clone size: few; CDR3 protein: CSAREDTAATLKTQYF; CDR3 DNA: TGCAGTGCTAGAGAAGACACGGCAGCTACATTAAAGACCCAGTACTTC
D gene: -; V gene: TRBV6-6; CDR3 length: 13; J gene: TRBJ1-1; clone size: many; CDR3 protein: CASSYAENTEAFF; CDR3 DNA: TGTGCCAGCAGTTACGCCGAGAACACTGAAGCTTTCTTT
D gene: -; V gene: TRBV20-1; CDR3 length: 15; J gene: TRBJ2-7; clone size: once; CDR3 protein: CSASRGAAQGDEQYF; CDR3 DNA: TGCAGTGCTAGTAGGGGGGCCGCACAAGGCGACGAGCAGTACTTC
D gene: -; V gene: TRBV28; CDR3 length: 13; J gene: TRBJ1-1; clone size: many; CDR3 protein: CASSFPLNTEAFF; CDR3 DNA: TGTGCCAGCAGTTTTCCGCTGAACACTGAAGCTTTCTTT
D gene: -; V gene: TRBV29-1; CDR3 length: 11; J gene: TRBJ2-5; clone size: many; CDR3 protein: CSVDPGGPQYF; CDR3 DNA: TGCAGCGTTGACCCCGGGGGACCCCAGTACTTC
D gene: TRBD2; V gene: TRBV12-3/TRBV12-4; CDR3 length: 14; J gene: TRBJ2-2; clone size: many; CDR3 protein: CASSFGRDTGELFF; CDR3 DNA: TGTGCCAGCAGTTTTGGGAGGGACACCGGGGAGCTGTTTTTT